One sample yielded the 8 T cell receptor beta chains listed below, sequenced in a study of shared clonotypes between healthy human individuals. Some clones are missing from TCRdb's copy, which holds only in-frame ones; the method was immunoSEQ multiplex PCR. In the table there are roughly 410,000 clones, around 96% of which are singletons. The sample taken for sequencing was memory CD8+ T cells sorted from blood. The sample's subset: CD45RO+ cells pooled with CCR7-negative TemRA cells. These receptor sequences come from a man younger than 45 in good health.

V is TRBV2 and J is TRBJ2-3, with TRBD1 as a possible D gene (6 bases). The germline V gene encodes CDR1 SNHLY and CDR2 FYNNEI. CDR3 length: 14 residues. V was pared by 4 bases and J by 6 bases, with 14 bases between. CDR3 DNA sequence: TGTGCCAGCAGTGTCGGCAGGGGTAGGGATACGCAGTATTTT. This encodes CASSVGRGRDTQYF.

This chain uses TRBV19 with TRBJ2-5; maybe TRBD1 (8 bases). Trimming removed 6 bases at V and 2 bases at J, with 16 bases between. The V gene's germline CDR1 is LNHDA and CDR2 SQIVND (reference sequence). This CDR3 is built from 15 residues. This chain's CDR3 is CASSLQQGGQETQYF. CDR3 bases: TGTGCCAGTAGCCTCCAACAGGGGGGGCAAGAGACCCAGTACTTC.

The V gene is TRBV5-1, the J gene TRBJ2-1; 7 bases match TRBD1. The CDR3 sequence is 17 residues long. Germline V CDR1 and CDR2: SGHRS, YFSETQ. The V gene end was trimmed by 5 bases and the J gene end by 7 bases; junction bases not matched to a gene: 18. The CDR3 loop is CASRLSTSRQGGNEQFF. In nucleotides, the CDR3 is TGCGCCAGCAGGTTATCTACCTCTCGACAGGGTGGGAATGAGCAGTTCTTC. Looking up the rest from reference TRBV5-1 and TRBJ2-1 gives the full variable domain: KAGVTQTPRYLIKTRGQQVTLSCSPISGHRSVSWYQQTPGQGLQFLFEYFSETQRNKGNFPGRFSGRQFSNSRSEMNVSTLELGDSALYLCASRLSTSRQGGNEQFFGPGTRLTVL.

The chain employs TRBV10-3 and TRBJ2-1, with D tentatively TRBD2 (5 bases). Germline assignment: CDR1 ENHRY and CDR2 SYGVKD. The CDR3 runs 13 residues. The ends were cut back, 7 bases at V and 3 bases at J, with 10 bases in the middle. Written as DNA, the CDR3 is TGTGCCATCACTAGCAGATACTACAATGAGCAGTTCTTC. It specifies CAITSRYYNEQFF.

The V and J genes are TRBV25-1 and TRBJ1-4, with D possibly TRBD1 on 5 matching bases. The CDR3 is made up of 15 amino acids. Per the germline V gene, CDR1 is MGHDK and CDR2 is SYGVNS. Trimming left V 4 bases short and J 4 bases short, with 13 bases between. The CDR3 bases are TGTGCCAGCAGTGTTTCGGGGCCCTTTAATGAAAAACTGTTTTTT. Protein sequence: CASSVSGPFNEKLFF.

This sequence joins TRBV28 and TRBJ1-1, with D unresolved. V was trimmed by 4 bases and J by 4 bases, leaving 13 bases between them. CDR1 and CDR2 (germline): MDHEN, SYDVKM. This CDR3 has 14 amino acids. The CDR3 nucleotides read TGTGCCAGCAGTTCCTTCGGACTCTCCACTGAAGCTTTCTTT. Protein product: CASSSFGLSTEAFF.

V and J are TRBV4-2 and TRBJ2-4; possibly TRBD1 or TRBD2 for D (5 bases each). The CDR3 sequence is 17 residues long. Germline V gene lookup returns CDR1 LGHNA and CDR2 YNFKEQ. V was clipped by 0 bases and J by 2 bases, with 14 bases between them. In DNA form, the CDR3 reads TGTGCCAGCAGCCAAGAAGCTAAGGGACGAACCAAAAACATTCAGTACTTC. The encoded protein is CASSQEAKGRTKNIQYF.

The chain uses TRBV6-5 and TRBJ2-5, with unresolved D. Germline CDR1 and CDR2: MNHEY and SVGAGI. This CDR3 has 14 amino acids. Trimming took off 6 bases at V and 4 bases at J, with 15 bases between the two ends. The CDR3 DNA sequence: TGTGCCAGCAGAAACACTATCGTGGGAGAGACCCAGTACTTC. Translating gives CASRNTIVGETQYF.